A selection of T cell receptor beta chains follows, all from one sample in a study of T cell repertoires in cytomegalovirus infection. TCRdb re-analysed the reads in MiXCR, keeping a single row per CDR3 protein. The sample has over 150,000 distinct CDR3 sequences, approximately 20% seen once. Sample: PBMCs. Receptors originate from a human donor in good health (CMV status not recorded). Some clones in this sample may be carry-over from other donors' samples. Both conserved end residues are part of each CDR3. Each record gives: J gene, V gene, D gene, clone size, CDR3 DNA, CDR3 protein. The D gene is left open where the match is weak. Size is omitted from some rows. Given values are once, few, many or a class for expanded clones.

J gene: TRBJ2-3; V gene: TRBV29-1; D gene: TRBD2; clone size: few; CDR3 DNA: TGCAGCGTTCAGACTAGCGGGATCGGGGGAGATACGCAGTATTTT; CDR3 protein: CSVQTSGIGGDTQYF
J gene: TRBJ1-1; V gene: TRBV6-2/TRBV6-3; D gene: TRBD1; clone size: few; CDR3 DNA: TGTGCCAGCAGTACCCGGACAGGGCGGACTGAAGCTTTCTTT; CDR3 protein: CASSTRTGRTEAFF
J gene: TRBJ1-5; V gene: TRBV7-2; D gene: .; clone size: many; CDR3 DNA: TGTGCCAGCAGCTTAGATAGGGGCTCCAATCAGCCCCAGCATTTT; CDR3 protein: CASSLDRGSNQPQHF
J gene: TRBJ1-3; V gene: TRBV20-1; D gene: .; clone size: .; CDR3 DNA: TGCAGTGCTAGGGGGCTGATCTCTGGAAACACCATATATTTT; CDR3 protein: CSARGLISGNTIYF
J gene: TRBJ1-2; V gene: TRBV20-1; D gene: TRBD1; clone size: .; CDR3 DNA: TGCAGTGCTAGAGAGGGAGGGGGCGCGGGTGGCTACACCTTC; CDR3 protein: CSAREGGGAGGYTF
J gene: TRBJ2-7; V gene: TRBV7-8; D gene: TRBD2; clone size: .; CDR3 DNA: TGTGCCGGCGGGAGACAGTCCTACGAGCAGTACTTC; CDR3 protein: CAGGRQSYEQYF
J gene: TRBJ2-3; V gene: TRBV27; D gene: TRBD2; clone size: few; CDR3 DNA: TGTGCCAGCAGTTTAGAGGCTAGCGGGAGTTTCGGAACAGATACGCAGTATTTT; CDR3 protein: CASSLEASGSFGTDTQYF
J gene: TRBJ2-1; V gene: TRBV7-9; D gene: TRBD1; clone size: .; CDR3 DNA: TGTGCCAGCAGTCCCGACAGGGGGCTTTACAATGAGCAGTTCTTC; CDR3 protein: CASSPDRGLYNEQFF
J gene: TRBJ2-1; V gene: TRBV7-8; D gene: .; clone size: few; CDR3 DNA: TGTGCCAGCAGCTTAGGGGGTCGGGGGACCTACAATGAGCAGTTCTTC; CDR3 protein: CASSLGGRGTYNEQFF
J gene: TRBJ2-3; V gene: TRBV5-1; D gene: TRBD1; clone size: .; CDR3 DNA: TGCGCCAGCAGCGACGGACAGGGCAGTTCTCGTACGCAGTATTTT; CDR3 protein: CASSDGQGSSRTQYF
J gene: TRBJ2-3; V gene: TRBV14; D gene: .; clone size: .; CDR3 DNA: TGTGCCAGCAGCCAAGCCCCCGCTTGGTCGCAGTATTTT; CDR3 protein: CASSQAPAWSQYF
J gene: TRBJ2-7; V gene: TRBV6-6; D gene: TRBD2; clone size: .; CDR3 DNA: TGTGCCAGCAGTTACGTAGCGGGGGCGGCCGAGCAGTACTTC; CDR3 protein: CASSYVAGAAEQYF
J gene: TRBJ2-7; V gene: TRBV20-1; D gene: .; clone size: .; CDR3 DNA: TGCAGTGCTAGGACAGTAGGCGAGCAGTACTTC; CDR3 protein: CSARTVGEQYF
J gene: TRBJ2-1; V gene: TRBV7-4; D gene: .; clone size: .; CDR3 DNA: TGTGCCAGCAGCCCCGGGACCTTCAATGAGCAGTTCTTC; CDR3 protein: CASSPGTFNEQFF
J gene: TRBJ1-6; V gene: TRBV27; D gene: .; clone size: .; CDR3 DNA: TGTGCCACCACGTCTCTGGGACTGACTAATTCACCCCTCCACTTT; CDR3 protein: CATTSLGLTNSPLHF
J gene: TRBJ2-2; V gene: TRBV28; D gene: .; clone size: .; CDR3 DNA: TGTGCCAGCAGTTTCGGGCCCGCTGGTTACACCGGGGAGCTGTTTTTT; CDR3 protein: CASSFGPAGYTGELFF
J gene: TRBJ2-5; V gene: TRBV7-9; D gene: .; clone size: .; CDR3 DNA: TGTGCCAGCAGCTTAGGAGGGCGGACACAAGAGACCCAGTACTTC; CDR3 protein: CASSLGGRTQETQYF
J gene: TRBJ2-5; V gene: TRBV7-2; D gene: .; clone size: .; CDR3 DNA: TGTGCCAGCAGCGTCACCAGGGAGGCCCAGTACTTC; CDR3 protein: CASSVTREAQYF
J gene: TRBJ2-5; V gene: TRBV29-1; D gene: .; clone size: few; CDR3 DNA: TGCAGCGTTGGGGGGGCAGGACAAGAGACCCAGTACTTC; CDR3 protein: CSVGGAGQETQYF
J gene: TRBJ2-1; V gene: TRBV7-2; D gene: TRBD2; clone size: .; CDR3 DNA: TGTGCCCGCAGCCCCTGGACTAGCGGGACCTACAATGAGCAGTTCTTC; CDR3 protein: CARSPWTSGTYNEQFF
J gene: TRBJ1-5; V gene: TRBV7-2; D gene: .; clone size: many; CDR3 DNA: TGTGCCAGCAGCCCAGGGGCCTATAGCAATCAGCCCCAGCATTTT; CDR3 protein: CASSPGAYSNQPQHF
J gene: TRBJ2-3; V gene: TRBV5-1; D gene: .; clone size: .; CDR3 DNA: TGCGCCAGCACAATCGCCCCACGACGGGATGGCCGCACAGATACGCAGTATTTT; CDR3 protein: CASTIAPRRDGRTDTQYF
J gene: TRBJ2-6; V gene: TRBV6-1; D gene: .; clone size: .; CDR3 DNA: TGTGCCAGCAGTTTGTTTGCAGGGAACTCTGGGGCCAACGTCCTGTCTTTC; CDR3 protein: CASSLFAGNSGANVLSF
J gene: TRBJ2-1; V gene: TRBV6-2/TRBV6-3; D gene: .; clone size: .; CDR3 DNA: TGTGCCAGCAGTTATTTAGGAGGTTCTGAGCAGTTCTTC; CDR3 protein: CASSYLGGSEQFF
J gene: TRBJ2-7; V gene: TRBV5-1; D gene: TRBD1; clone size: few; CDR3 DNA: TGCGCCAGCAGCTCAGGACAGGCATCCGCTCCCTACGAGCAGTACTTC; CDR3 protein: CASSSGQASAPYEQYF
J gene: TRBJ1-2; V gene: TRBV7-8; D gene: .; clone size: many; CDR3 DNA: TGTGCCAGCAGCTTAGGCCACAGTAACTATGGCTACACCTTC; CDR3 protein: CASSLGHSNYGYTF
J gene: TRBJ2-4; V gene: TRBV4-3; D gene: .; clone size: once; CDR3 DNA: TGCGCCAGCAGCCAAGAACGAAGGGGGGTTAACATTCAGTACTTC; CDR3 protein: CASSQERRGVNIQYF
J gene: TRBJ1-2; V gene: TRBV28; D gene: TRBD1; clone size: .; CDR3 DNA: TGTGCCAGCAGTCCGGACAGGGTCCACTATGGCTACACCTTC; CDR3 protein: CASSPDRVHYGYTF